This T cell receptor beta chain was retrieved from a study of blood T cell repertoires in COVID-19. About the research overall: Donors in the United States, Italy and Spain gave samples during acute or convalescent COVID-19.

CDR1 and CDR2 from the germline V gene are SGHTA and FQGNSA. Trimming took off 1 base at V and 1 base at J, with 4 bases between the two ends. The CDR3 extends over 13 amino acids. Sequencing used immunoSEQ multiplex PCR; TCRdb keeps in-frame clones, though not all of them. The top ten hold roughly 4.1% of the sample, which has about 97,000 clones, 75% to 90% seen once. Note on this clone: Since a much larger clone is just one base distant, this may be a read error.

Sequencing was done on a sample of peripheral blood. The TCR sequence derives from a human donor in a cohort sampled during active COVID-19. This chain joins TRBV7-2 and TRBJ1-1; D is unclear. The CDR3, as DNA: TGTGCCAGCAGCTTAGTACAGAACACTGAAGCTTTCTTT. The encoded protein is CASSLVQNTEAFF.